A selection of T cell receptor beta chains follows, all from one sample in a study of blood T cell repertoires in COVID-19. Here immunoSEQ multiplex PCR was the method, and the copy in TCRdb shows in-frame clones only, minus some. The table includes tens of thousands of clones, roughly 91% detected once. The sequencing sample was made of peripheral blood. All receptors come from a woman at least 80 years old with acute or convalescent COVID-19. The CDR3 runs from the conserved cysteine through the conserved F or W. The D gene is left open where the match is weak. Only some rows state a clone size, as once, few, many or a class for expanded clones.

>TRBD1|TRBJ1-4|NA|TRBV27
CASSSFGQGNEKLFF
TGTGCCAGCAGCAGCTTCGGACAGGGAAACGAAAAACTGTTTTTT
>NA|TRBJ2-7|NA|TRBV5-4
CASSLGGGSYEQYF
TGTGCCAGCAGCTTGGGGGGAGGCTCCTACGAGCAGTACTTC
>TRBD1|TRBJ1-2|NA|TRBV6-5
CASSLGQGGYTF
TGTGCCAGCAGTTTGGGACAGGGCGGCTACACCTTC
>NA|TRBJ1-1|NA|TRBV5-1
CASSLVGGNTEAFF
TGCGCCAGCAGCTTGGTAGGGGGGAACACTGAAGCTTTCTTT
>TRBD1|TRBJ1-6|NA|TRBV6-5
CASSRGGQGNSPLHF
TGTGCCAGCAGCCGCGGGGGACAGGGAAATTCACCCCTCCACTTT
>NA|TRBJ1-5|NA|TRBV4-2
CASSQDGEADQPQHF
TGTGCCAGCAGCCAAGATGGGGAGGCCGACCAGCCCCAGCATTTT
>NA|TRBJ2-1|once|TRBV5-1
CASSQGTAGNEQFF
TGCGCCAGCAGCCAAGGTACAGCGGGTAATGAGCAGTTCTTC
>TRBD1|TRBJ2-5|NA|TRBV5-1
CASSRDRGGETQYF
TGCGCCAGCAGCCGGGACAGGGGTGGAGAGACCCAGTACTTC
>TRBD2|TRBJ2-1|NA|TRBV5-1
CASSLTATGTSGGAVANEQFF
TGCGCCAGCAGCTTGACCGCGACCGGGACTAGCGGGGGGGCCGTGGCTAATGAGCAGTTCTTC
>NA|TRBJ1-3|NA|TRBV5-4
CASSSAGINSGNTIYF
TGTGCCAGCAGCTCCGCGGGCATAAACTCTGGAAACACCATATATTTT
>TRBD2|TRBJ2-1|NA|TRBV6-1
CASSEEGLAVYNEQFF
TGTGCCAGCAGTGAAGAGGGACTAGCGGTCTACAATGAGCAGTTCTTC
>TRBD1|TRBJ2-5|NA|TRBV3-1/TRBV3-2
CASSQLHRGGETQYF
TGTGCCAGCAGCCAACTACACAGGGGTGGAGAGACCCAGTACTTC
>NA|TRBJ2-5|NA|TRBV5-4
CASSLAAEETQYF
TGTGCCAGCAGCTTGGCGGCGGAAGAGACCCAGTACTTC
>TRBD2|TRBJ2-7|NA|TRBV7-8
CASSLVAGTSYEQYF
TGTGCCAGCAGCTTAGTAGCGGGTACCTCCTACGAGCAGTACTTC
>TRBD1|TRBJ2-7|NA|TRBV19
CASRGTGGSYEQYF
TGTGCCAGCCGAGGGACAGGGGGATCCTACGAGCAGTACTTC
>NA|TRBJ2-2|NA|TRBV6-2/TRBV6-3
CASSYSRVTGELFF
TGTGCCAGCAGTTACTCGAGGGTAACCGGGGAGCTGTTTTTT
>TRBD1|TRBJ2-1|NA|TRBV3-1/TRBV3-2
CASSQRDSYNEQFF
TGTGCCAGCAGCCAAAGGGACAGCTACAATGAGCAGTTCTTC
>NA|TRBJ1-4|few|TRBV5-1
CASSSVEANEKLFF
TGCGCCAGCAGCTCCGTGGAGGCTAATGAAAAACTGTTTTTT
>NA|TRBJ1-6|NA|TRBV3-1/TRBV3-2
CASRPGVFNSPLHF
TGTGCCAGCCGACCAGGCGTATTCAATTCACCCCTCCACTTT
>NA|TRBJ1-2|NA|TRBV15
CATSSRDYGYTF
TGTGCCACCAGCAGCAGGGACTATGGCTACACCTTC
>NA|TRBJ1-5|NA|TRBV29-1
CSAGGWRDQPQHF
TGCAGCGCGGGGGGTTGGAGAGATCAGCCCCAGCATTTT
>TRBD1|TRBJ2-7|NA|TRBV19
CASSSRTGHYEQYF
TGTGCCAGTAGTTCGAGGACAGGGCATTACGAGCAGTACTTC
>TRBD1|TRBJ2-6|NA|TRBV19
CASSRGQGSASGANVLTF
TGTGCCAGTAGCCGGGGACAGGGGTCTGCTTCTGGGGCCAACGTCCTGACTTTC
>TRBD2|TRBJ2-1|NA|TRBV6-1
CASSARGSSGRGYEQFF
TGTGCCAGCAGTGCCAGGGGCTCTAGCGGGAGAGGCTATGAGCAGTTCTTC
>TRBD1|TRBJ1-1|NA|TRBV7-9
CASSTHTWTGGKAEAFF
TGTGCCAGCAGCACACACACTTGGACAGGGGGTAAGGCTGAAGCTTTCTTT
>NA|TRBJ1-5|NA|TRBV3-1/TRBV3-2
CASSQERGNNQPQHF
TGTGCCAGCAGCCAAGAACGGGGGAACAATCAGCCCCAGCATTTT
>NA|TRBJ2-7|NA|TRBV7-2
CASSFTWTSSYEQYF
TGTGCCAGCAGCTTTACTTGGACAAGCTCCTACGAGCAGTACTTC
>NA|TRBJ2-1|NA|TRBV7-2
CASSSYPHNEQFF
TGTGCCAGCAGCTCCTACCCCCACAATGAGCAGTTCTTC
>TRBD2|TRBJ2-7|NA|TRBV3-1/TRBV3-2
CASSDSGTSGRWANF
TGTGCCAGCAGCGACTCCGGGACTAGCGGGAGATGGGCCAACTTC
>NA|TRBJ2-7|NA|TRBV7-2
CASLGGGYEQYF
TGTGCATCCCTAGGAGGTGGCTACGAGCAGTACTTC
>NA|TRBJ1-4|NA|TRBV19
CASRRDKNEKLFF
TGTGCCAGTAGACGGGACAAAAATGAAAAACTGTTTTTT
>NA|TRBJ2-1|NA|TRBV29-1
CSVEDEPALQSYNEQFF
TGCAGCGTTGAAGATGAGCCAGCATTACAGTCCTACAATGAGCAGTTCTTC
>NA|TRBJ1-1|NA|TRBV6-2/TRBV6-3
CASSFGRAGTEAFF
TGTGCCAGCAGTTTCGGCAGGGCGGGAACTGAAGCTTTCTTT
>NA|TRBJ1-2|few|TRBV6-2/TRBV6-3
CASSYNVYGYTF
TGTGCCAGCAGCTATAATGTCTATGGCTACACCTTC
>TRBD1|TRBJ1-2|NA|TRBV10-3
CAISEGTAGYTF
TGTGCCATCAGTGAAGGGACAGCCGGCTACACCTTC
>NA|TRBJ2-2|NA|TRBV6-5
CASKDNNGPGELFF
TGTGCCAGCAAAGACAACAATGGTCCCGGGGAGCTGTTTTTT
>TRBD1|TRBJ1-2|NA|TRBV7-2
CASSLERTGGYGYTF
TGTGCCAGCAGCTTAGAAAGGACAGGGGGCTATGGCTACACCTTC
>NA|TRBJ2-7|NA|TRBV7-2
CASSFGTSSYEQYF
TGTGCCAGCAGCTTCGGGACTTCCTCCTACGAGCAGTACTTC
>TRBD2|TRBJ2-7|NA|TRBV7-2
CASTLSERGGREEQYF
TGTGCCAGCACCCTCTCTGAGCGGGGGGGCCGGGAGGAGCAGTACTTC
>NA|TRBJ1-2|NA|TRBV28
CASSLPQNYGYTF
TGTGCCAGCAGTCTTCCACAAAACTATGGCTACACCTTC
>NA|TRBJ1-1|few|TRBV7-9
CASSWFTGPTEAFF
TGTGCCAGCAGTTGGTTTACAGGGCCCACTGAAGCTTTCTTT
>NA|TRBJ1-2|NA|TRBV18
CASSPPGGAKGGYTF
TGTGCCAGCTCACCACCTGGAGGGGCGAAAGGGGGCTACACCTTC
>NA|TRBJ1-1|NA|TRBV18
CASSSSVGGTEAFF
TGTGCCAGCTCATCGTCGGTTGGGGGGACTGAAGCTTTCTTT
>TRBD2|TRBJ2-7|NA|TRBV20-1
CSASLAGGKEQYF
TGCAGTGCTAGTCTGGCGGGAGGTAAAGAGCAGTACTTC